One and the same sample provided the 8 T cell receptor beta chains below, sequenced in a study of blood T cell repertoires in COVID-19. Here immunoSEQ multiplex PCR was the method, and the copy in TCRdb shows in-frame clones only, minus some. This repertoire shows 75,000 to 85,000 clones, 75% to 90% found once; its top ten account for 15% to 20%. The sample consisted of peripheral blood. The receptors derive from a human donor in a cohort sampled during active COVID-19.

This clone was counted once. The DNA of the CDR3 is TGTGCCTGGAGTGTAGCTGGTGGGGCTCCCCTCCACTTT. Translated, it gives CAWSVAGGAPLHF. The chain carries TRBV30 and TRBJ1-6; tentative D call: TRBD1 (5 bases). CDR3 length equals 13 residues. Germline CDR1 GTSNPN, CDR2 SVGIG (reference sequence). Trimming took 0 bases from V and 13 from J, leaving 13 bases between them.

This sequence joins TRBV4-1 and TRBJ2-5, with TRBD2 matching 13 bases. The CDR3 extends over 17 amino acids. Germline CDR1 reads MGHRA; CDR2 reads YSYEKL. The ends lost 1 base at V and 1 base at J; junction bases unmatched: 3. The CDR3 here is CASSQGLAGGVQETQYF. DNA for the CDR3: TGCGCCAGCAGCCAAGGACTAGCGGGAGGCGTCCAAGAGACCCAGTACTTC.

The gene calls are TRBV28 and TRBJ1-4; perhaps TRBD1 as D (5 bases). The CDR3 totals 14 residues. V lost 6 bases and J lost 6, with 14 bases in between. From germline, CDR1 is MDHEN and CDR2 SYDVKM. This CDR3 is CASSWQGGYEKLFF. In DNA, the CDR3 is TGTGCCAGCAGCTGGCAGGGTGGGTATGAAAAACTGTTTTTT.

This clone was observed a handful of times. This sequence joins TRBV4-2 and TRBJ1-5; D is unclear. With 0 bases removed from V and 6 bases from J, the gap between germline ends came to 18 bases. CDR1 and CDR2 from the germline V gene are LGHNA and YNFKEQ. CDR3 size: 17 residues. The CDR3: CASSQEMGGISVQPQHF. The CDR3 nucleotides read TGTGCCAGCAGCCAAGAAATGGGAGGGATTTCGGTTCAGCCCCAGCATTTT.

This chain links TRBV2 with TRBJ2-6; 10 nucleotides align to TRBD1. Germline V gene data show CDR1 as SNHLY and CDR2 as FYNNEI. Trimming cost V 6 bases and J 3 bases; bases outside gene matches: 8. This CDR3 comprises 17 residues. CDR3 loop: CASRRPGTGVGANVLTF. In DNA form, the CDR3 reads TGTGCCAGCAGACGTCCCGGGACAGGGGTTGGGGCCAACGTCCTGACTTTC. The whole variable domain, filled in from reference TRBV2 and TRBJ2-6, reads EPEVTQTPSHQVTQMGQEVILRCVPISNHLYFYWYRQILGQKVEFLVSFYNNEISEKSEIFDDQFSVERPDGSNFTLKIRSTKLEDSAMYFCASRRPGTGVGANVLTFGAGSRLTVL.

This chain connects TRBV2 to TRBJ2-1; 7 nucleotides agree with TRBD2. In germline, CDR1 is SNHLY, CDR2 FYNNEI. V trimming: 4 bases; J trimming: 7 bases; junction bases outside the gene matches: 10. CDR3 length: 15 residues. DNA of the CDR3: TGTGCCAGCAGTGGAGCCCTTTCGGGAGGTAATGAGCAGTTCTTC. Its translation: CASSGALSGGNEQFF.

This chain uses TRBV6-5 with TRBJ1-1; perhaps TRBD1 as D (5 bases). Trimming shortened V by 0 bases and J by 2 bases, and 10 bases separated the two germline ends. This CDR3 contains 15 residues. Germline V gene lookup returns CDR1 MNHEY and CDR2 SVGAGI. The CDR3 region has the DNA TGTGCCAGCAGTTACTCAGGACAACTTAACACTGAAGCTTTCTTT. Translation: CASSYSGQLNTEAFF.

The rearrangement joins TRBV28 to TRBJ1-1; 7 bases align to TRBD1. The V gene's germline CDR1 is MDHEN and CDR2 SYDVKM. The CDR3 spans 14 residues. V gave up 6 bases and J gave up 3 bases; unmatched junction bases: 7. The CDR3 nucleotides are TGTGCCAGCAGATATCAACAGGGGTACACTGAAGCTTTCTTT. This gives the protein CASRYQQGYTEAFF.